This T cell receptor beta chain was observed in a study of blood T cell repertoires in COVID-19 (dated by TCRdb to 2018 to 2020). About the full investigation: The collaborator samples originated in the United States, Italy and Spain and spanned the acute and convalescent phases of COVID-19. The material from the prospective study consisted of cDNA or gDNA derived from T cells, B-cell-depleted T cells, or PBMCs. The dataset comprised deeply sampled blood TCRbeta repertoires from subjects exposed to, actively infected with, or recovered from COVID-19. The repertoires were released in a freely available public database meant as a resource for research on the immune response to SARS-CoV-2. Samples came from the ongoing ImmuneRACE study (first 160 participants) plus 1,254 subjects from 6 global collaborators. Nearly every sample came with metadata listing a de-identified subject ID, COVID-19 status, age in years and sex. HLA class I and class II types, where available, came from metadata supplied by the sample provider rather than from assay-based typing. Study-wide findings and limitations: The quantity of clinical and demographic metadata differed by source and by participant and was supplied without curation.

Each collaborating institution followed its own protocols to collect whole blood in K2EDTA tubes. For TCRbeta analysis, collaborator samples were shipped as frozen whole blood, as isolated PBMCs, or as DNA extracted from either sample type. The trim is 3 bases for V and 7 bases for J, with a gap of 10 bases between the germline ends. From its cysteine to its phenylalanine, the CDR3 spans 13 amino acids. CDR3 DNA only is kept here, 39 bases in frame from base 1. CDR1 SGHDN and CDR2 FVKESK are derived from the germline V gene. This clone was observed a handful of times. Its antigen is currently not known. No base quality values were provided; no much bigger clone lies one nucleotide off. The immunoSEQ Assay, a bias-controlled multiplex PCR, was used to amplify TCRbeta CDR3 regions from genomic DNA. Turning to the authors' computational methods: The number of nucleated cells in each sample was estimated from the amplification of reference gene primers within the assay. Sequence reads were collapsed and filtered to measure the absolute abundance of every unique TCRbeta CDR3 rearrangement. Productive Simpson clonality was computed per sample as the square root of Simpson's diversity index over productive rearrangements. What TCRdb holds here is the immuneACCESS table cut down to in-frame rearrangements. Part of the clones is not present; checked against another copy, under half of the missing clones reflect an unresolved V gene, and the others are unexplained. V and J calls and clone size follow that table, whereas D and trimming were derived from the DNA. A total of tens of thousands of clones appear in this sample, 86% of them only once. The top ten clones comprise around a sixth of the sample.

The chain joins TRBV14 to TRBJ2-1; the D gene lacks a confident call. The specimen sequenced was peripheral blood. This receptor was identified in an elderly man in a cohort sampled during active COVID-19. The DNA is as follows: TGTGCCAGCAGCCAGAACACGCTTAATGAGCAGTTCTTC. Its protein is CASSQNTLNEQFF.